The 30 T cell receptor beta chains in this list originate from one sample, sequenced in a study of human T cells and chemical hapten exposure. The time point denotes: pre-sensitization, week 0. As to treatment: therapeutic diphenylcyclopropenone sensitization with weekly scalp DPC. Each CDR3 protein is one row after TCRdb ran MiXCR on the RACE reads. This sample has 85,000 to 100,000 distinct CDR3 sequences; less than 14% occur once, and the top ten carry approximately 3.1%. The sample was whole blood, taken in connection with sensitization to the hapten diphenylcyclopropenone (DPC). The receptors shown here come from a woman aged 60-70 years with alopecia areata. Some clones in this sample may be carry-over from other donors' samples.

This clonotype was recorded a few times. CDR3 in DNA: TGCAGCGTTGACGCGGACAGGTACAATGAGCAGTTCTTC. This gives the protein CSVDADRYNEQFF. The J gene is TRBJ2-1, the V gene TRBV29-1, with 7 bases matching TRBD1. The length of the CDR3 is 13 residues. J was trimmed by 4 bases and V by 3 bases; bases with no gene match: 3. CDR1 is SQVTM, CDR2 ANQGSEA, per germline.

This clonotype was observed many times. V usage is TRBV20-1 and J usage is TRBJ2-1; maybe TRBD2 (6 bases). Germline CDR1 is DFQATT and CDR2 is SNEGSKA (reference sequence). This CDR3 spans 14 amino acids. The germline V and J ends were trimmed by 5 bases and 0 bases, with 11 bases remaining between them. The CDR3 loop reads CSAPGLSSYNEQFF. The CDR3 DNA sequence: TGCAGTGCTCCTGGACTAAGCTCCTACAATGAGCAGTTCTTC.

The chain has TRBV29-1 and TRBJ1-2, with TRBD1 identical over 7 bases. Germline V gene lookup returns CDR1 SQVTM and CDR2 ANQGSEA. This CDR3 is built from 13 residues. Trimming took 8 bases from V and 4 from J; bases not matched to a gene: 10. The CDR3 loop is CSSQGGATYGYTF. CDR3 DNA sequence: TGCAGCTCTCAGGGGGGGGCGACCTATGGCTACACCTTC.

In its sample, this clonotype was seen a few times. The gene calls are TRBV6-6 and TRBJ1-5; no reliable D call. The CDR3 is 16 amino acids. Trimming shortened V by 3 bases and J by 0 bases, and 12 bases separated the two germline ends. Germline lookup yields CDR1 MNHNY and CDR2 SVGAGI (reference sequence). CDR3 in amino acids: CASSYSPIYSNQPQHF. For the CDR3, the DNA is TGTGCCAGCAGTTATTCACCTATCTATAGCAATCAGCCCCAGCATTTT.

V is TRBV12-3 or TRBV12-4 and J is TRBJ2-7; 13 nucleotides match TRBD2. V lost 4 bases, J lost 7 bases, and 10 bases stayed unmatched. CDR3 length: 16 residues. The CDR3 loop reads CASSSYGLAGDWEQYF. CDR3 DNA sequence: TGTGCCAGCAGTTCCTACGGACTAGCGGGGGATTGGGAGCAGTACTTC.

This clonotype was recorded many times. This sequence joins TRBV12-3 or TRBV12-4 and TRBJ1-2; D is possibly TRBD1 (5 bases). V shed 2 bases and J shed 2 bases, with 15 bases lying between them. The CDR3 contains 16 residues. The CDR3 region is CASSLTYRGGNYGYTF. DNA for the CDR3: TGTGCCAGCAGTTTAACATATCGGGGCGGAAACTATGGCTACACCTTC.

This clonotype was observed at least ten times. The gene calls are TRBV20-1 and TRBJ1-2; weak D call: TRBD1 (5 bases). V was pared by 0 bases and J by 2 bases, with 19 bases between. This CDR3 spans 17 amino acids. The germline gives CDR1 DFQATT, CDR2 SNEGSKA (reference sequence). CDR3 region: CSARDSFGGIGNYGYTF. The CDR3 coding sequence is TGCAGTGCTAGAGATTCCTTCGGGGGGATCGGGAACTATGGCTACACCTTC.

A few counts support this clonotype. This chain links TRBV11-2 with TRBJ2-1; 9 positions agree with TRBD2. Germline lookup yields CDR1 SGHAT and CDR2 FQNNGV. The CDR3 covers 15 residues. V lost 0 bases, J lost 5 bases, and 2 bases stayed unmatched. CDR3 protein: CASSLEAGGDNEQFF. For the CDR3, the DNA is TGTGCCAGCAGCTTAGAAGCGGGGGGAGACAATGAGCAGTTCTTC.

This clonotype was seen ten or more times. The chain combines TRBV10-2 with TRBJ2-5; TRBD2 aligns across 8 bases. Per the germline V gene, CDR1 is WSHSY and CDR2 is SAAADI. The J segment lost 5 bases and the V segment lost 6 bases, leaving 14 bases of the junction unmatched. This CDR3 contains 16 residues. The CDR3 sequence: CASRAALAGSHETQYF. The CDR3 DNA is TGCGCCAGCAGGGCTGCGTTAGCGGGAAGCCACGAGACCCAGTACTTC.

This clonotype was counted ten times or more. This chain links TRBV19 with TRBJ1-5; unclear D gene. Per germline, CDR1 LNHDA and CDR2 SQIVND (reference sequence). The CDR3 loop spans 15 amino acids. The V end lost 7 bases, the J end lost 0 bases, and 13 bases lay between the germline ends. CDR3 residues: CASTFLSYSNQPQHF. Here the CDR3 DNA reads TGTGCCAGTACCTTTCTAAGTTATAGCAATCAGCCCCAGCATTTT.

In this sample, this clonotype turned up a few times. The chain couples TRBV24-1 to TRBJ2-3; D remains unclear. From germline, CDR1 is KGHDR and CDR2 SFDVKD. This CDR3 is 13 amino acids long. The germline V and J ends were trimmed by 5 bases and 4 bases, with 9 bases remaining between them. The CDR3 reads CATSGGTADTQYF. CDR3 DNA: TGTGCCACCAGTGGGGGTACGGCAGATACGCAGTATTTT.

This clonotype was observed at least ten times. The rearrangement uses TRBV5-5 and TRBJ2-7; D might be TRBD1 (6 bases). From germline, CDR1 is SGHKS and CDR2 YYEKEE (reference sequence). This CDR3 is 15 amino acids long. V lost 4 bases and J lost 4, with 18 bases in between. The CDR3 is CASSLRGPSLYEQYF. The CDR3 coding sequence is TGTGCCAGCAGCCTCAGGGGCCCCAGTCTTTACGAGCAGTACTTC.

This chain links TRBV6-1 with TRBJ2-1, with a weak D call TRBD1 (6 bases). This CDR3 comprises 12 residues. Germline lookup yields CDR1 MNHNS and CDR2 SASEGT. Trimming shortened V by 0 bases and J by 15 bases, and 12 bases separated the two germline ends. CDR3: CASSEAGARGFF. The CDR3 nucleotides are TGTGCCAGCAGTGAAGCGGGGGCCCGAGGGTTCTTC.

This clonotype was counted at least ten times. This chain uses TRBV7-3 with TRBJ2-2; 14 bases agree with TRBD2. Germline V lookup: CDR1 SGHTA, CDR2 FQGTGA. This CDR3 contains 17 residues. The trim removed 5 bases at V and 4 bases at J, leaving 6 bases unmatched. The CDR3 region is CASSLNGLAGGTGELFF. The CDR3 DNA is TGTGCCAGCAGCCTCAATGGACTAGCGGGGGGCACCGGGGAGCTGTTTTTT.

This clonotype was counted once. CDR3 bases: TGCGCCAGCAGCTTGGAAGGGCGGGGCACCTACAATGAGCAGTTCTTC. Amino acids: CASSLEGRGTYNEQFF. This chain joins TRBV5-1 and TRBJ2-1; a weak D match, TRBD2 (6 bases). V shed 0 bases and J shed 2 bases, with 12 bases lying between them. Germline V gene lookup returns CDR1 SGHRS and CDR2 YFSETQ. CDR3 length: 16 amino acids.

The CDR3 DNA reads TGTGCCAGCAGCGAAACTTTGGGCACTGAAGCTTTCTTT. Protein sequence: CASSETLGTEAFF. The rearrangement uses TRBV7-9 and TRBJ1-1; D gene unclear. The CDR3 has 13 amino acids. Germline V lookup: CDR1 SEHNR, CDR2 FQNEAQ (reference sequence). Trimming took 5 bases from V and 4 from J, leaving 11 bases between them.

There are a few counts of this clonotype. The CDR3: CASSPPGQSNEKLFF. CDR3 DNA: TGTGCCAGCTCACCACCGGGACAGAGTAATGAAAAACTGTTTTTT. The chain links TRBV18 to TRBJ1-4, with 7 nucleotides matching TRBD1. V shed 0 bases, J shed 4 bases, and the junction held 2 bases outside the gene matches. Germline V gene lookup returns CDR1 KGHSH and CDR2 LQKENI. The CDR3 consists of 15 residues.

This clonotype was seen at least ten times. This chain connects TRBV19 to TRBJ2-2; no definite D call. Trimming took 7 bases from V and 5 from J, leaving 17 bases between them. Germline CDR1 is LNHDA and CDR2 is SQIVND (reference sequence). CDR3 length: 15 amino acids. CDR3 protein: CASITDVWETGELFF. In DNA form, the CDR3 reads TGTGCCAGTATAACGGACGTCTGGGAAACCGGGGAGCTGTTTTTT.

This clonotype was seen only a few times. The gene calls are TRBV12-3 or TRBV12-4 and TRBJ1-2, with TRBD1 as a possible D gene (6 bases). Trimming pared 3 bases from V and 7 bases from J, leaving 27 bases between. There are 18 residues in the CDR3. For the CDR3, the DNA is TGTGCCAGCAGTTTTGTACAGGGTCTGTTTGGGGTTCCGAGTGGCTACACCTTC. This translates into CASSFVQGLFGVPSGYTF.

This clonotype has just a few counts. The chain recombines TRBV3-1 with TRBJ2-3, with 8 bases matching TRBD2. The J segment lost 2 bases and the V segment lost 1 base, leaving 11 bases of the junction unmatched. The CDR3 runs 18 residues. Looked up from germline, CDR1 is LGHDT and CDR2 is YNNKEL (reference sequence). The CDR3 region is CASSQGRAGGGPTDTQYF. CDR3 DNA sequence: TGTGCCAGCAGCCAAGGTCGTGCCGGCGGGGGGCCCACAGATACGCAGTATTTT.

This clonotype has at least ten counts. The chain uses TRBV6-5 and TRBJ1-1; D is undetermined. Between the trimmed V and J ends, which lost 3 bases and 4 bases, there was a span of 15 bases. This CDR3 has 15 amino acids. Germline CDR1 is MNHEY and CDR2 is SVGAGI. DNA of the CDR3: TGTGCCAGCAGTTATTCCCCCCAGTGGGTCACTGAAGCTTTCTTT. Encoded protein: CASSYSPQWVTEAFF.

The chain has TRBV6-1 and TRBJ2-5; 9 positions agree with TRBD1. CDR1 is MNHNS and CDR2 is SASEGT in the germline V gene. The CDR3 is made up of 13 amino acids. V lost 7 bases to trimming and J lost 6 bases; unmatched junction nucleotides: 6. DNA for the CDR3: TGTGCCAGCACCATGACAGGGGGGAAGACCCAGTACTTC. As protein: CASTMTGGKTQYF.

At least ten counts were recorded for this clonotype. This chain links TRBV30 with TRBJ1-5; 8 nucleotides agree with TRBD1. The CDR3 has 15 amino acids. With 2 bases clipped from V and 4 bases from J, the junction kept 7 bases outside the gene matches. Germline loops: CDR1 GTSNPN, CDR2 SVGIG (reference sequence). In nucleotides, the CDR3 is TGTGCCTGGAGTCTCAACGACAGGGGAAATCAGCCCCAGCATTTT. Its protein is CAWSLNDRGNQPQHF.

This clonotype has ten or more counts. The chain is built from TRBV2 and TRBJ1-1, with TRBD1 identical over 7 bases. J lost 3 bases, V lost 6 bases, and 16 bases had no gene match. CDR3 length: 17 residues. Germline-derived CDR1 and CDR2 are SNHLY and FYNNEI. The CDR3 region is CASRRWQGVPRDTEAFF. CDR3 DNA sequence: TGTGCCAGCAGGCGATGGCAGGGGGTCCCGAGGGACACTGAAGCTTTCTTT.

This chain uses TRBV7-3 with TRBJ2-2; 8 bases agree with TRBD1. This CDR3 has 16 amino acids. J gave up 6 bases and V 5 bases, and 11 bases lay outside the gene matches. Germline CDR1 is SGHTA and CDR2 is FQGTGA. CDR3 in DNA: TGTGCCAGCAGCCCCCGGACAGGGTGGGGGTCCGGGGAGCTGTTTTTT. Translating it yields CASSPRTGWGSGELFF. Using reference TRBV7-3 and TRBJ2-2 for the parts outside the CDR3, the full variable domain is GAGVSQTPSNKVTEKGKYVELRCDPISGHTALYWYRQSLGQGPEFLIYFQGTGAADDSGLPNDRFFAVRPEGSVSTLKIQRTERGDSAVYLCASSPRTGWGSGELFFGEGSRLTVL.

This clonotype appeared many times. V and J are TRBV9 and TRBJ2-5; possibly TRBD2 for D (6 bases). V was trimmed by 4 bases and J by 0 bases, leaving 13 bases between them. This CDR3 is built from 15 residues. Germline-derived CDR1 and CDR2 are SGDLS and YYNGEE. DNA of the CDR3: TGTGCCAGCAGCAACTATGGAGGGGACCAAGAGACCCAGTACTTC. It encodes CASSNYGGDQETQYF.

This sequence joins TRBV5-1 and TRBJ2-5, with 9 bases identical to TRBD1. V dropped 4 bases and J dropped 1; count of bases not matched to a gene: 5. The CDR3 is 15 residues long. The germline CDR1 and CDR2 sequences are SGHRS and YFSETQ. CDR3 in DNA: TGCGCCAGCAGCCCCGGACAGGGGAGCCAAGAGACCCAGTACTTC. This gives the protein CASSPGQGSQETQYF.

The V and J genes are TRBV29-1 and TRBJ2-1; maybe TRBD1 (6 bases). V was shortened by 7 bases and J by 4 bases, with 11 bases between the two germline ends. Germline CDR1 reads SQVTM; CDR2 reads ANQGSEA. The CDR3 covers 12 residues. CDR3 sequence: CSAEDSYNEQFF. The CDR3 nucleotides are TGCAGCGCCGAGGACAGTTACAATGAGCAGTTCTTC.

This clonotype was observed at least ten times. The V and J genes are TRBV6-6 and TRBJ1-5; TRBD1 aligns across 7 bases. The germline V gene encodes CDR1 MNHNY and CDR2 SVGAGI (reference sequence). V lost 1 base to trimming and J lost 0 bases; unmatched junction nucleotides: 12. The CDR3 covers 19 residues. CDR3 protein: CASSYYYRDSGSSNQPQHF. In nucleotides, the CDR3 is TGTGCCAGCAGTTACTACTACCGGGACAGCGGTAGTAGCAATCAGCCCCAGCATTTT.

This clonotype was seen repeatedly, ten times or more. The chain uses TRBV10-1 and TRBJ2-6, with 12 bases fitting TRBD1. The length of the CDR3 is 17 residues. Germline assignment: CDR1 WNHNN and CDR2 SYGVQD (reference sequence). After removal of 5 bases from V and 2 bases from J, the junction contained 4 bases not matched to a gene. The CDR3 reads CASSRGTGGTGANVLTF. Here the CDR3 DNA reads TGCGCCAGCAGTAGAGGGACAGGGGGCACTGGGGCCAACGTCCTGACTTTC.